Reported below is one TCR beta chain. The antigen it recognizes is unknown. Base-call qualities are not available, and no considerably larger clone is one nucleotide away. Patients with a history of autoimmune disease or receiving systemic immunosuppression were excluded from the trial. Peripheral blood for TCR sequencing was drawn from every dose cohort at baseline, at cycle 4 day 1 and at cycle 7 day 1. Samples came from an open-label, multicenter, first-in-human phase I dose-escalation trial of ivuxolimab. The trial enrolled adults with locally advanced or metastatic head and neck squamous cell, hepatocellular, melanoma or renal cell carcinoma. Before TCR sequencing, CD4+ T cells and CD8+ T cells were sorted from peripheral blood as separate populations. The data were obtained in a study of OX40 agonist ivuxolimab in advanced cancers. Concerning the study at large: Ivuxolimab, which targeted the costimulatory receptor OX40 (CD134), was an agonistic, fully human IgG2 monoclonal antibody. Intravenous ivuxolimab was administered to patients every 2 weeks at six dose levels: 0.01, 0.1, 0.3, 1.5, 3 and 10 mg/kg. Among the roughly 52 dose-escalation patients, some 20 had hepatocellular carcinoma, roughly 15 melanoma, 9 renal cell carcinoma and 9 head and neck cancer. In the dose-escalation cohort, around 80% of patients were male, and the mean age was around 65 years with a range of roughly 23 to 79. Patients were allowed to have had prior anti-PD-1, anti-PD-L1 or anti-CTLA-4 therapy, and about 40% of the dose-escalation patients had been treated with checkpoint inhibitors. Partial responses were achieved by three dose-escalation patients, of whom one had hepatocellular carcinoma and two had cutaneous melanoma. The point of sequencing TCRbeta in the periphery was to test whether ivuxolimab changed TCR sequence diversity and drove clonal T-cell expansion. The paper describes the monotherapy dose-escalation part (N of about 47 patients) of the phase I trial of ivuxolimab.

V trim: 5 bases; J trim: 8 bases; unmatched bases: 6. Reading the germline V gene (reference sequence) gives CDR1 SEHNR and CDR2 FQNEAQ. Counted from cysteine to phenylalanine, this CDR3 has 14 amino acids. The entry retains the CDR3 DNA only, 42 bases that are in frame from base 1. The investigation overall reported the following: Which antigens the clonally expanded peripheral T cells were specific for was not determined. On average, CD8+ T cells showed more expanded clones than CD4+ T cells after ivuxolimab. In the 0.1-3.0 mg/kg groups, partial responders had among the lowest normalized peripheral clonal expansion, particularly in CD8+ T cells. Clonal expansion of both CD4+ and CD8+ blood T cells was observed from baseline to week 6 at doses 0.1 to 3.0 mg/kg. Low levels of normalized T-cell clonal expansion were also seen in some patients who did not respond.

Genomic DNA was extracted from sorted cells for sequencing of the TCRbeta CDR3 region. The immunoSEQ Assay was used to sequence the TCRbeta CDR3 regions. Imported from immuneACCESS, the table was reduced by TCRdb to in-frame sequences with V and J called. These copies leave out some clones; in studies compared against another copy, an unresolved V gene accounts for under half, and the cause of the remainder is not known. This sample is represented by roughly 24,000 clones; roughly 84% of them were singletons. The top ten constitute about 16% of the sample. The TCR was taken from an adult with an advanced solid tumor such as melanoma, head and neck, liver or kidney cancer. Recombination linked TRBV7-9 to TRBJ2-1; TRBD1 aligns with 10 central bases. The starting material was CD4+ or CD8+ T cells sorted from blood, obtained in a trial of the OX40 agonist ivuxolimab. The CDR3 loop reads CASSTTGGKDEQFF. DNA sequence: TGTGCCAGCAGCACGACAGGGGGCAAGGATGAGCAGTTCTTC.